Below are 29 T cell receptor beta chains sequenced from a single sample in a study of blood T cells in healthy people across ages. With a J-beta primer mix and a sample-barcoded 5' primer, a second PCR ran about 7 to 12 cycles. One entry per CDR3 protein, called by TCRdb with MiXCR from the 5' RACE reads. The sample has hundreds of thousands of distinct CDR3 sequences; more than 50% are singletons. Sequenced input: blood. The receptors were sampled from a man aged 35 to 55 in good health.

This clonotype was seen at least ten times. V is TRBV7-2 and J is TRBJ2-7; D remains unclear. The germline V gene encodes CDR1 SGHTA and CDR2 FQGNSA. V lost 1 base, J lost 2 bases, and 6 bases lay in between. The CDR3 loop spans 13 amino acids. The CDR3 coding sequence is TGTGCCAGCAGCTTAGTTTCGACCTACGAGCAGTACTTC. This translates into CASSLVSTYEQYF. The complete variable domain, with remaining parts taken from reference TRBV7-2 and TRBJ2-7, reads GAGVSQSPSNKVTEKGKDVELRCDPISGHTALYWYRQSLGQGLEFLIYFQGNSAPDKSGLPSDRFSAERTGGSVSTLTIQRTQQEDSAVYLCASSLVSTYEQYFGPGTRLTVT.

This clonotype came up a few times. This rearrangement joins TRBV5-1 to TRBJ1-4; D is ambiguous. The CDR3 covers 18 residues. CDR1 and CDR2 (germline): SGHRS, YFSETQ. Deletions cut 4 bases from V and 0 bases from J, with 19 bases between. CDR3 region: CASSLVDSSRPTNEKLFF. The CDR3 nucleotides read TGCGCCAGCAGCCTTGTGGACTCCAGTCGTCCAACTAATGAAAAACTGTTTTTT.

This clonotype was observed a few times. This chain connects TRBV28 to TRBJ2-2, with D possibly matching TRBD2 (6 bases). Trimming cost V 5 bases and J 1 base, with 11 bases left between them. This CDR3 region has 15 residues. Germline lookup yields CDR1 MDHEN and CDR2 SYDVKM. The CDR3 sequence: CASSPGLWNTGELFF. The CDR3 nucleotides are TGTGCCAGCAGTCCGGGACTTTGGAACACCGGGGAGCTGTTTTTT. The whole variable domain, remainder taken from reference TRBV28 and TRBJ2-2, is DVKVTQSSRYLVKRTGEKVFLECVQDMDHENMFWYRQDPGLGLRLIYFSYDVKMKEKGDIPEGYSVSREKKERFSLILESASTNQTSMYLCASSPGLWNTGELFFGEGSRLTVL.

This clonotype was seen more than once but under ten times. The V call is TRBV28, the J call TRBJ2-5, with D maybe TRBD1 (6 bases). The J call may be in error: the DNA end matches TRBJ2-7 better. There are 14 residues in the CDR3. Germline CDR1 MDHEN, CDR2 SYDVKM. CDR3 nucleotides: TGTGCCAGCAGTTCCCTTGGGACAAGCTACGAGCAGTACTTC. It yields the protein CASSSLGTSYEQYF.

The V and J genes are TRBV10-3 and TRBJ2-3; D ambiguous. V was pared by 7 bases and J by 4 bases, with 9 bases between. Germline CDR1 ENHRY, CDR2 SYGVKD. The CDR3 has 12 amino acids. CDR3 loop: CAITQEPDTQYF. The CDR3 nucleotides are TGTGCCATCACGCAGGAACCAGATACGCAGTATTTT.

This clonotype was picked up a small number of times. The chain links TRBV27 to TRBJ2-1, with 8 bases identical to TRBD1. Trimming at V came to 3 bases and at J to 4 bases, leaving 8 bases not matched to a gene. The CDR3 totals 16 residues. CDR1 is MNHEY and CDR2 is SMNVEV in the germline V gene (reference sequence). The CDR3: CASSFSQGALYNEQFF. The CDR3 DNA is TGTGCCAGCAGTTTTAGTCAGGGGGCTCTATACAATGAGCAGTTCTTC.

The chain couples TRBV28 to TRBJ2-1; D may be TRBD1 (5 bases). TRBJ2-7 matches the DNA end more closely, so the J call is doubtful. Germline lookup yields CDR1 MDHEN and CDR2 SYDVKM. The CDR3 has 15 residues. For the CDR3, the DNA is TGTGCCAGCAGTTTACCACCGGACACCTACAATGAGCAGTACTTC. As protein: CASSLPPDTYNEQYF.

CDR3 in amino acids: CASSPSGGRRQETQYF. The CDR3 coding sequence is TGTGCCAGCAGCCCCTCGGGGGGCCGCCGCCAAGAGACCCAGTACTTC. The chain uses TRBV7-2 and TRBJ2-5, with D perhaps TRBD2 (7 bases). CDR1 and CDR2 (germline): SGHTA, FQGNSA. V was pared by 5 bases and J by 1 base, with 17 bases between. This CDR3 has 16 amino acids. Filled out from reference TRBV7-2 and TRBJ2-5, the complete variable domain reads GAGVSQSPSNKVTEKGKDVELRCDPISGHTALYWYRQSLGQGLEFLIYFQGNSAPDKSGLPSDRFSAERTGGSVSTLTIQRTQQEDSAVYLCASSPSGGRRQETQYFGPGTRLLVL.

CDR3 nucleotide sequence: TGCGCCAGCAGCCACGGACTAGCGGTTTCCTACAATGAGCAGTTCTTC. Translation: CASSHGLAVSYNEQFF. The V gene is TRBV4-1, the J gene TRBJ2-1; TRBD2 aligns across 10 bases. Losses at the gene ends were 3 bases for V and 1 base for J; bases not matched to a gene: 3. This CDR3 has 16 residues. Per germline, CDR1 MGHRA and CDR2 YSYEKL.

A note on this clonotype: The junction and the germline gene differ at one end; a read error may be behind it. V and J are TRBV20-1 and TRBJ2-1, with 15 nucleotides matching TRBD2. Germline CDR1 DFQATT, CDR2 SNEGSKA (reference sequence). The CDR3 spans 19 residues. The CDR3 coding sequence is TGCAGTGCTAGAGATCGCAGGACTAGCGGGAGGGCCATAGGCAATGAGCGGTTCTTC. Translating it yields CSARDRRTSGRAIGNERFF.

This rearrangement joins TRBV20-1 to TRBJ2-7; 10 nucleotides line up with TRBD2. The V gene's germline CDR1 is DFQATT and CDR2 SNEGSKA (reference sequence). The CDR3 has 13 residues. Trimming cost V 6 bases and J 6 bases; bases outside gene matches: 8. The CDR3 nucleotides read TGCAGTGCGGCTCTAGCGGGAGCGTTCGAGCAGTACTTC. It yields the protein CSAALAGAFEQYF.

Regarding this clonotype: The junction departs from the called germline gene at one end, perhaps through a read error. The V and J genes are TRBV5-1 and TRBJ2-2; D remains unclear. The CDR3 runs to 14 residues. Germline CDR1 reads SGHRS; CDR2 reads YFSETQ. The CDR3 nucleotides are TGCGCCAGCAGCCCTTTAGAGCCGTCCGGCGAGCTGTTTTTT. Its protein product is CASSPLEPSGELFF.

V is TRBV29-1 and J is TRBJ2-7; 8 bases line up with TRBD1. The germline V gene encodes CDR1 SQVTM and CDR2 ANQGSEA. This CDR3 comprises 13 residues. V lost 4 bases, J lost 6 bases, and 8 bases stayed unmatched. CDR3 sequence: CSVVGQAIREQYF. In DNA form, the CDR3 reads TGCAGCGTTGTGGGACAGGCTATACGCGAGCAGTACTTC.

This clonotype was counted only a few times. The rearrangement joins TRBV6-5 to TRBJ2-7; 8 bases are shared with TRBD1. V was clipped by 8 bases and J by 4 bases; unmatched bases: 10. This CDR3 has 14 residues. The germline V gene has CDR1 MNHEY and CDR2 SVGAGI. The CDR3 nucleotides read TGTGCCAGCCGAAAGACAGGGGCGGGTTACGAGCAGTACTTC. Translating gives CASRKTGAGYEQYF.

A few counts support this clonotype. The CDR3 DNA reads TGTGCCAGCAGCACAGGGACAGGGTGGAACATTCAGTACTTC. Translated: CASSTGTGWNIQYF. The rearrangement joins TRBV11-2 to TRBJ2-4; 9 nucleotides line up with TRBD1. CDR1 is SGHAT, CDR2 FQNNGV, per germline. The CDR3 extends over 14 amino acids. After removal of 5 bases from V and 7 bases from J, the junction contained 6 bases not matched to a gene.

This clonotype has only a few counts. This sequence joins TRBV20-1 and TRBJ2-1, with 8 positions matching TRBD1. CDR3 size: 13 residues. Germline lookup yields CDR1 DFQATT and CDR2 SNEGSKA (reference sequence). The V segment lost 5 bases and the J segment 10 bases; nucleotides outside the gene matches: 10. DNA of the CDR3: TGCAGTGCTCCCCGGACAGGGAATCTGGAGCAGTTCTTC. It codes for CSAPRTGNLEQFF.

The genes are TRBV11-2 and TRBJ2-4, with D maybe TRBD2 (6 bases). TRBJ2-7 matches the DNA end more closely, so the J call is doubtful. Germline V gene lookup returns CDR1 SGHAT and CDR2 FQNNGV. The CDR3 totals 15 residues. CDR3 sequence (DNA): TGTGCCAGCAGCCCGGGACTCTTACGAGGTTTCGAGCAGTACTTC. Its protein product is CASSPGLLRGFEQYF.

This chain joins TRBV7-2 and TRBJ2-7, with a weak D call TRBD2 (5 bases). V was clipped by 5 bases and J by 5 bases, with 16 bases between them. The CDR3 contains 14 residues. Germline CDR1 and CDR2: SGHTA and FQGNSA. The CDR3 DNA sequence: TGTGCCAGCAGCATACGAGGGAGAATGAACGAGCAGTACTTC. Residues: CASSIRGRMNEQYF.

The chain couples TRBV4-1 to TRBJ2-5; 11 bases match TRBD1. Germline V gives CDR1 MGHRA, CDR2 YSYEKL. V gave up 4 bases and J gave up 12 bases; unmatched junction bases: 10. This CDR3 is built from 14 residues. The CDR3 protein is CASSRAGDRGWKYF. For the CDR3, the DNA is TGCGCCAGCAGCCGGGCGGGGGACAGGGGGTGGAAGTACTTC.

The chain recombines TRBV29-1 with TRBJ2-7; no clear D gene. V was cut by 5 bases and J by 3 bases, with 11 bases left in between. There are 12 residues in the CDR3. Looked up from germline, CDR1 is SQVTM and CDR2 is ANQGSEA. CDR3 DNA: TGCAGCGTTCGATATAGTGGCTACGAGCAGTACTTC. Amino acids: CSVRYSGYEQYF.

This clonotype was seen a few times. CDR3: CASSSQPTGGNYGYTF. The CDR3 DNA sequence: TGTGCCAGCAGTTCCCAACCGACAGGGGGAAACTATGGCTACACCTTC. The chain employs TRBV6-6 and TRBJ1-2; 9 bases match TRBD1. The length of the CDR3 is 16 residues. Per the germline V gene, CDR1 is MNHNY and CDR2 is SVGAGI (reference sequence). Losses at the gene ends were 4 bases for V and 2 bases for J; bases not matched to a gene: 8.

The gene calls are TRBV6-5 and TRBJ2-3; 10 positions match TRBD2. Losses at the gene ends were 2 bases for V and 5 bases for J; bases not matched to a gene: 13. Looked up from germline, CDR1 is MNHEY and CDR2 is SVGAGI. The CDR3 loop spans 18 amino acids. CDR3 in amino acids: CASSYIPVPSGGGDTQYF. CDR3 sequence (DNA): TGTGCCAGCAGTTACATCCCCGTACCTAGCGGGGGAGGAGATACGCAGTATTTT.

The rearrangement uses TRBV4-2 and TRBJ2-7, with D uncertain. The J call is doubtful: the DNA matches TRBJ2-5 better. The CDR3 sequence is 13 residues long. Germline V gene sequence: CDR1 LGHNA, CDR2 YNFKEQ. This CDR3 reads CASSRDALGTQYF. In DNA form, the CDR3 reads TGTGCCAGCAGCCGAGACGCTCTAGGGACCCAGTACTTC.

The V gene is TRBV9, the J gene TRBJ1-1; the D is unclear. CDR3 length: 16 amino acids. V was trimmed by 3 bases and J by 2 bases, leaving 17 bases between them. Per the germline V gene, CDR1 is SGDLS and CDR2 is YYNGEE. The CDR3 here is CASSAQPGDRNTEAFF. In DNA form, the CDR3 reads TGTGCCAGCAGCGCCCAGCCTGGTGACCGTAACACTGAAGCTTTCTTT.

The CDR3 nucleotides are TGCGCCAGCAGCCAAACCGGGACAGCTTACGAGCAGTACTTC. This gives the protein CASSQTGTAYEQYF. The rearrangement links TRBV4-3 to TRBJ2-7; 7 bases agree with TRBD1. V shed 2 bases, J shed 4 bases, and the junction held 5 bases outside the gene matches. The CDR3 is 14 amino acids. Germline V lookup: CDR1 LGHNA, CDR2 YSLEER.

The rearrangement links TRBV20-1 to TRBJ1-5, with no clear D. V lost 4 bases and J 7 bases, leaving 8 bases between the germline ends. Per the germline V gene, CDR1 is DFQATT and CDR2 is SNEGSKA (reference sequence). The CDR3 runs 11 residues. Here the CDR3 reads CSANTGQPQHF. In DNA form, the CDR3 reads TGCAGTGCTAATACGGGACAGCCCCAGCATTTT.

This sequence joins TRBV7-6 and TRBJ1-6; D is possibly TRBD1 (6 bases). The CDR3 is 15 residues long. V was trimmed by 1 base and J by 5 bases, leaving 9 bases between them. From germline, CDR1 is SGHVS and CDR2 FNYEAQ. The CDR3 sequence is CASSLGGLDNSPLHF. CDR3 bases: TGTGCCAGCAGCTTAGGGGGGCTAGATAATTCACCCCTCCACTTT.

This chain links TRBV24-1 with TRBJ2-5, with TRBD1 matching 7 bases. CDR3 size: 13 residues. Germline V gives CDR1 KGHDR, CDR2 SFDVKD. Trimming cost V 6 bases and J 5 bases; bases outside gene matches: 5. For the CDR3, the DNA is TGTGCCACCAGTACAGGGGCGGAGGAGACCCAGTACTTC. Protein product: CATSTGAEETQYF.

J is TRBJ2-2 and V is TRBV28; 11 bases align to TRBD1. The CDR3 consists of 18 residues. The germline gives CDR1 MDHEN, CDR2 SYDVKM. Germline trimming cut 5 bases from V and 0 bases from J; bases unmatched to any gene: 8. CDR3: CASSTGTGGTANTGELFF. Written as DNA, the CDR3 is TGTGCCAGCAGTACCGGGACAGGGGGGACGGCGAACACCGGGGAGCTGTTTTTT. Variable domain in full (rest from reference TRBV28 and TRBJ2-2): DVKVTQSSRYLVKRTGEKVFLECVQDMDHENMFWYRQDPGLGLRLIYFSYDVKMKEKGDIPEGYSVSREKKERFSLILESASTNQTSMYLCASSTGTGGTANTGELFFGEGSRLTVL.